This TCR beta chain was retrieved from a study of cytomegalovirus exposure and HLA in healthy donors. Study background: In a later analysis, it was reported that the approximately 110 validation repertoires had been produced on the same platform as the 600 to 850 repertoires belonging to the first cohort.

On this clone: The antigen is not known.

The CDR3 runs to 17 residues. Trimming removed 0 bases at V and 0 bases at J, with 11 bases between. Germline CDR1 reads LGHNA; CDR2 reads YNFKEQ. Libraries were prepared by immunoSEQ multiplex PCR; TCRdb keeps only in-frame clonotypes and omits some of them. The sample yields approximately 200,000 clones, 81% seen once. Findings of the study overall: Cytomegalovirus association was assigned to about 180 TCR beta chains. Cytomegalovirus status, reportedly, was diagnosed with high specificity and sensitivity by the classifier. Most sequenced TCRs were rare (though some public TCRs occurred in many donors).

The chain employs TRBV4-2 and TRBJ1-4, with D perhaps TRBD1 (5 bases). Sequenced input: PBMCs. This TCR derives from a woman under 40 in good health and CMV-seronegative. CDR3 bases: TGTGCCAGCAGCCAAGAACGGGACTCAACAACTAATGAAAAACTGTTTTTT. Its protein is CASSQERDSTTNEKLFF.